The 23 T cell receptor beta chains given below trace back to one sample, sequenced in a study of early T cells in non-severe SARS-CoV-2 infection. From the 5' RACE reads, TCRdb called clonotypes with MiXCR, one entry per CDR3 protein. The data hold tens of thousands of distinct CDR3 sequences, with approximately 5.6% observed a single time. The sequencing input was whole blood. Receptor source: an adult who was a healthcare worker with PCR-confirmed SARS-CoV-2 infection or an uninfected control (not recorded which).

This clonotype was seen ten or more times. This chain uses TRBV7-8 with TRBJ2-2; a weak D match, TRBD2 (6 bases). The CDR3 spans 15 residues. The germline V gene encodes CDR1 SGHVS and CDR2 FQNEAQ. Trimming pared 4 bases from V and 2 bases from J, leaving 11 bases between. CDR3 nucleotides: TGTGCCAGCAGCTGGGGGGAGGCTAACACCGGGGAGCTGTTTTTT. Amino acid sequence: CASSWGEANTGELFF.

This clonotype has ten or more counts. CDR3 coding DNA: TGTGCCAGCAGCTTAGTGGGGGGCGAAACCGGGGAGCTGTTTTTT. This codes for CASSLVGGETGELFF. This chain joins TRBV7-8 and TRBJ2-2; D tentatively fits TRBD1 or TRBD2 (6 bases each). This CDR3 region has 15 residues. V dropped 1 base and J dropped 5 bases, with 11 bases sitting between them. From germline, CDR1 is SGHVS and CDR2 FQNEAQ.

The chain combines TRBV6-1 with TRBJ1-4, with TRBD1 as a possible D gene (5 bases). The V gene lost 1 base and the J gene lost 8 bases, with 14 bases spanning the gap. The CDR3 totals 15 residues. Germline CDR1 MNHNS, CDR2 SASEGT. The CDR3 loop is CASSEVGRDGEKLFF. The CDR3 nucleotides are TGTGCCAGCAGTGAAGTTGGCAGGGATGGCGAAAAACTGTTTTTT.

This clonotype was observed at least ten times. CDR3 coding DNA: TGTGCCAGCAGCTTGTTATACTCGAACACTGAAGCTTTCTTT. Translating gives CASSLLYSNTEAFF. The chain combines TRBV13 with TRBJ1-1; no definite D call. V was pared by 3 bases and J by 1 base, with 9 bases between. The CDR3 has 14 residues. Germline V CDR1 and CDR2: PRHDT, FYEKMQ (reference sequence).

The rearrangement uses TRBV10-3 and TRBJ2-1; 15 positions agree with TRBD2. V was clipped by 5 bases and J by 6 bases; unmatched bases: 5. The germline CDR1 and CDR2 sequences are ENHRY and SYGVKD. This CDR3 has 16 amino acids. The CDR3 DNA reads TGTGCCATCAGTTCCGGGACTAGCGGGAGGCTCAATGAGCAGTTCTTC. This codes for CAISSGTSGRLNEQFF.

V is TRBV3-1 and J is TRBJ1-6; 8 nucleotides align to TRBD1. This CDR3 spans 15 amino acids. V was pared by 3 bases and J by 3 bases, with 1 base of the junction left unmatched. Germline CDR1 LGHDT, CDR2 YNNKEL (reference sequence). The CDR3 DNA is TGTGCCAGCAGCCATACAGGGGGCTATAATTCACCCCTCCACTTT. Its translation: CASSHTGGYNSPLHF.

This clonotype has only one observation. CDR3 nucleotide sequence: TGTGCCAGCAGCTTAGGCGGCGGATACACCTTC. This translates into CASSLGGGYTF. The J gene is TRBJ1-2, the V gene TRBV7-9, with no clear D. CDR1 and CDR2 (germline): SEHNR, FQNEAQ (reference sequence). This CDR3 has 11 residues. Trimming left V 1 base short and J 11 bases short, with 8 bases between.

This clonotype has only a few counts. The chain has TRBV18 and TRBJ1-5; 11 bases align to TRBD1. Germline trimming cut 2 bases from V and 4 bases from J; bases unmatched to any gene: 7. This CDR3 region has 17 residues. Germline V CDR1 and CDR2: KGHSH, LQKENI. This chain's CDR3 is CASSPGQGAWGNQPQHF. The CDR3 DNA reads TGTGCCAGCTCACCAGGACAGGGGGCCTGGGGTAATCAGCCCCAGCATTTT.

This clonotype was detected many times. The DNA for the CDR3 is TGCGCCAGCAGCCTGGGGACTAGCGGGAGGGTTAATCAGCAGTTCTTC. Translation: CASSLGTSGRVNQQFF. This chain joins TRBV4-3 and TRBJ2-1, with TRBD2 identical over 16 bases. Germline loops: CDR1 LGHNA, CDR2 YSLEER. V shed 4 bases and J 11 bases; nucleotides not matched to a gene: 8. This CDR3 has 16 residues.

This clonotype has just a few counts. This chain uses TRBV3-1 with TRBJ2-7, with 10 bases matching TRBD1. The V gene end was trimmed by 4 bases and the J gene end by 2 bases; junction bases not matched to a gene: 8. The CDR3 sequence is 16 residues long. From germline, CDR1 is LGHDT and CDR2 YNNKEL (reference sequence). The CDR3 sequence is CASSPQRGQGTYEQYF. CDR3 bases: TGTGCCAGCAGCCCCCAAAGGGGACAGGGGACCTACGAGCAGTACTTC.

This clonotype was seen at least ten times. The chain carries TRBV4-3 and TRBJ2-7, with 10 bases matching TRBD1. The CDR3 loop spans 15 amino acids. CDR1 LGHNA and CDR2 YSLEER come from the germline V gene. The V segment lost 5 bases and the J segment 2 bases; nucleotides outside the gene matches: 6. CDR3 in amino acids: CASSFGQGETYEQYF. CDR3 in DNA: TGCGCCAGCAGCTTTGGACAGGGGGAGACCTACGAGCAGTACTTC.

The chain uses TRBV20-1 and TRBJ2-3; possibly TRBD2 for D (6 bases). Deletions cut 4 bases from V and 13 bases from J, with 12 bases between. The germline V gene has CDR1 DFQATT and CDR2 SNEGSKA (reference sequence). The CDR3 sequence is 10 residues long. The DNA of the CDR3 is TGCAGTGCTAAGCGGGTAGGGGAGTATTTT. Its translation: CSAKRVGEYF.

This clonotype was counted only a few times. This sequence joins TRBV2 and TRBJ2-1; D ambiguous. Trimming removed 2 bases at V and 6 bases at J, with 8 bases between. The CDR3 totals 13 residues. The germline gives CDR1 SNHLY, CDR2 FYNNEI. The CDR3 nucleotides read TGTGCCAGCAGTGAAAACATTAGCAATGAGCAGTTCTTC. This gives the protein CASSENISNEQFF.

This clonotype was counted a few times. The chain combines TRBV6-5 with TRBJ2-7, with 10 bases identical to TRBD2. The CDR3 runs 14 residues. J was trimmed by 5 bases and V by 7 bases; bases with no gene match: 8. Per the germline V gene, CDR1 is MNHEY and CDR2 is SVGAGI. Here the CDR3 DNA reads TGTGCCAGCATCCAGCGGGAGGGATCCAACGAGCAGTACTTC. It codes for CASIQREGSNEQYF.

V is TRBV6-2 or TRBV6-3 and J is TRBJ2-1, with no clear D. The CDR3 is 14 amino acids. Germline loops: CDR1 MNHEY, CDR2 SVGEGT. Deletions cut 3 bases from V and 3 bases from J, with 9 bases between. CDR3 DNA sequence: TGTGCCAGCAGTTATTTGGGAATCTACAATGAGCAGTTCTTC. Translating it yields CASSYLGIYNEQFF.

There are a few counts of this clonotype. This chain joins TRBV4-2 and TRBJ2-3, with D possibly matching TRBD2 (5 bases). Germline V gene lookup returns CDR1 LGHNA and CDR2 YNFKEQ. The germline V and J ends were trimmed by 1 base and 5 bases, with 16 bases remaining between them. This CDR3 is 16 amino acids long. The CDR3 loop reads CASSQGLASNKDTQYF. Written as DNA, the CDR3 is TGTGCCAGCAGCCAAGGATTAGCGTCAAACAAAGATACGCAGTATTTT.

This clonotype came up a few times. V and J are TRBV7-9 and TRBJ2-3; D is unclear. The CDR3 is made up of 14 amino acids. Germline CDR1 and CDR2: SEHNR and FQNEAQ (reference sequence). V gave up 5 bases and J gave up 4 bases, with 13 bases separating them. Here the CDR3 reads CASSQRLSSDTQYF. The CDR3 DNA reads TGTGCCAGCAGCCAGAGGTTATCCTCAGATACGCAGTATTTT. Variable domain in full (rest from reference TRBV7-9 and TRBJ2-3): DTGVSQNPRHKITKRGQNVTFRCDPISEHNRLYWYRQTLGQGPEFLTYFQNEAQLEKSRLLSDRFSAERPKGSFSTLEIQRTEQGDSAMYLCASSQRLSSDTQYFGPGTRLTVL.

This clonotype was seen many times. The CDR3 region is CASSHPTGKQYF. The CDR3 region has the DNA TGTGCCAGCAGCCATCCAACAGGGAAGCAGTACTTC. V is TRBV7-2 and J is TRBJ2-7, with D tentatively TRBD1 (6 bases). The V and J ends lost 5 bases and 8 bases respectively, with 13 bases between them. CDR1 is SGHTA, CDR2 FQGNSA, per germline. This CDR3 has 12 residues.

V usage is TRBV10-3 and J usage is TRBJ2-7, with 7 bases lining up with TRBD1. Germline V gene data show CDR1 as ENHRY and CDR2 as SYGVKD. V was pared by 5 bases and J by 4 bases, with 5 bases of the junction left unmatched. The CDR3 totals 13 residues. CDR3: CAISSGTEYEQYF. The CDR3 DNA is TGTGCCATCAGTTCCGGGACAGAGTACGAGCAGTACTTC.

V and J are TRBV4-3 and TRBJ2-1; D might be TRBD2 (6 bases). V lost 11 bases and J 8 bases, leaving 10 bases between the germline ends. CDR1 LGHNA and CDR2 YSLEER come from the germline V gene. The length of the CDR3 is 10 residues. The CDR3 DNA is TGCGCCGGGACTCGAGATGAGCAGTTCTTC. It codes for CAGTRDEQFF.

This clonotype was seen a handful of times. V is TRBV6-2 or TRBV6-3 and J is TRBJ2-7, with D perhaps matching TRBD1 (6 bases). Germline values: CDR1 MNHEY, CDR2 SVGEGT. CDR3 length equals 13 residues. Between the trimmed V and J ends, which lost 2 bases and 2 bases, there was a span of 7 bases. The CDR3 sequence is CASSYTGPYEQYF. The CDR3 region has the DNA TGTGCCAGCAGTTACACAGGGCCCTACGAGCAGTACTTC.

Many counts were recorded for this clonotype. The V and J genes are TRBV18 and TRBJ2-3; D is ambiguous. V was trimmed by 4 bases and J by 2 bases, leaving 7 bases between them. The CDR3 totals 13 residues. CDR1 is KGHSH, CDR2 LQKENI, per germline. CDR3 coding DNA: TGTGCCAGCTCACTAAGCTACACAGATACGCAGTATTTT. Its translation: CASSLSYTDTQYF.

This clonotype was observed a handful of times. The CDR3 DNA reads as TGTGCCAGCACGTGGGAGAGGGGGACTGAAGCTTTCTTT. This gives the protein CASTWERGTEAFF. The chain uses TRBV27 and TRBJ1-1; tentatively, D is TRBD1 (6 bases). Germline CDR1 MNHEY, CDR2 SMNVEV (reference sequence). The CDR3 length is 13 residues. V was trimmed by 7 bases and J by 5 bases, leaving 14 bases between them.